Described below is a single T cell receptor (beta chain) sequence and its context. Residents of about two dozen US areas, aged about 18 to 95 years, made up the participants. Assignment of participants to cohorts was predicated upon participant-reported clinical history. Original processing methods: Researchers report that nucleated cell counts were estimated from reference gene primer amplification. Data came from immunoSEQ multiplex PCR; TCRdb stores just in-frame clones and leaves some out. V, J and clone size are those of that table, while D and trimming were read from the DNA. The sample has 150,000 to 200,000 clones; approximately 80% are singletons. CDR3 length: 15 amino acids. CDR1 and CDR2 from the germline V gene are LNHDA and SQIVND (reference sequence). Losses at the gene ends were 2 bases for V and 4 bases for J; bases not matched to a gene: 5. The source of the sample is a study of blood T cell repertoires in COVID-19. In the study overall: T cells, B-cell-depleted T cells, or PBMCs provided the cDNA or gDNA that served as material.

The source material was PBMCs or T cells enriched from blood (not recorded which). The TCR comes from a man aged 65 to 85 who had been exposed to COVID-19. This rearrangement joins TRBV19 to TRBJ2-7; 10 bases align to TRBD1. The CDR3: CASSISGQGGYEQYF. Here the CDR3 DNA reads TGTGCCAGTAGTATATCCGGACAGGGGGGATACGAGCAGTACTTC. The full variable domain, rest sourced from reference TRBV19 and TRBJ2-7, is DGGITQSPKYLFRKEGQNVTLSCEQNLNHDAMYWYRQDPGQGLRLIYYSQIVNDFQKGDIAEGYSVSREKKESFPLTVTSAQKNPTAFYLCASSISGQGGYEQYFGPGTRLTVT.